This T cell receptor (beta chain) was sequenced for a study of radiotherapy plus CTLA-4 blockade in lung cancer. For the study at large: Patients showed objective responses in approximately 17% of cases and disease control in less than 35%. Study-wide findings and caveats: Reportedly, early blood T cell clone dynamics best predicted response, with interferon-beta. Following radiotherapy plus ipilimumab, tumor-derived TCR clones expanded in the blood.

Libraries were prepared by immunoSEQ multiplex PCR; TCRdb keeps only in-frame clonotypes and omits some of them. The table records about 15,000 clones, roughly two thirds of them present only once. This CDR3 spans 12 amino acids. CDR1 and CDR2 from the germline V gene are GTSNPN and SVGIG (reference sequence). With regard to this clone: Its specificity is unknown.

This sample comprised peripheral blood, obtained from a patient treated with radiotherapy plus ipilimumab. The receptor's source is a human donor with non-small cell lung cancer whose response to radiotherapy plus ipilimumab could not be evaluated. This chain links TRBV30 with TRBJ1-5, with D perhaps TRBD1 (5 bases). The CDR3 DNA is TGTGCGTTAGGGGATAGCAATCAGCCCCAGCATTTT. It specifies CALGDSNQPQHF.